Below, 13 T cell receptor beta chains from the same sample are listed, as sequenced in a study of shared clonotypes between healthy human individuals. The method was immunoSEQ multiplex PCR; TCRdb's version includes in-frame clones alone and lacks a portion of them. The sample records a few million clones, over 85% being singletons. Sequenced input: naive CD4+ T cells sorted from blood. Subset indicated: CD45RA+ positively selected. Every receptor here comes from a man between 18 and 35 years old in good health.

CDR3 in amino acids: CASSPRQAVSGANVLTF. Written as DNA, the CDR3 is TGTGCCAGCTCACCACGACAGGCAGTCTCTGGGGCCAACGTCCTGACTTTC. This rearrangement joins TRBV18 to TRBJ2-6; TRBD1 might be the D (6 bases). The CDR3 is made up of 17 amino acids. V lost 1 base to trimming and J lost 0 bases, with 10 bases between them. Germline V lookup: CDR1 KGHSH, CDR2 LQKENI.

The chain couples TRBV9 to TRBJ2-1; 8 bases align to TRBD2. The CDR3 is made up of 17 amino acids. The J segment lost 7 bases and the V segment lost 0 bases, leaving 12 bases of the junction unmatched. The germline gives CDR1 SGDLS, CDR2 YYNGEE. CDR3 coding DNA: TGTGCCAGCAGCGTAGGTGGCCGAGCGGGAGTATCAAATGAGCAGTTCTTC. Its protein is CASSVGGRAGVSNEQFF.

This chain links TRBV27 with TRBJ1-2, with TRBD1 matching 11 bases. This CDR3 has 17 residues. CDR1 is MNHEY, CDR2 SMNVEV, per germline (reference sequence). J gave up 3 bases and V 4 bases, and 10 bases lay outside the gene matches. CDR3 loop: CASSSGTGGRSDYGYTF. The DNA of the CDR3 is TGTGCCAGCAGTTCAGGGACAGGGGGTAGGTCCGACTATGGCTACACCTTC.

The genes are TRBV4-2 and TRBJ1-6, with D possibly being TRBD1 (5 bases). The ends were cut back, 0 bases at V and 6 bases at J, with 24 bases in the middle. The germline V gene has CDR1 LGHNA and CDR2 YNFKEQ. The CDR3 sequence is 20 residues long. The CDR3 protein is CASSQDFPTAQGAPNSPLHF. In DNA form, the CDR3 reads TGTGCCAGCAGCCAAGATTTCCCGACAGCCCAAGGGGCACCTAATTCACCCCTCCACTTT.

The V call is TRBV29-1, the J call TRBJ2-7, with D possibly called TRBD1 or TRBD2 (5 bases each). The CDR3 has 12 residues. CDR1 and CDR2 from the germline V gene are SQVTM and ANQGSEA. With 4 bases removed from V and 4 bases from J, the gap between germline ends came to 11 bases. The CDR3 loop reads CSVAGTGYEQYF. The CDR3 nucleotides are TGCAGCGTTGCAGGGACGGGGTACGAGCAGTACTTC.

The CDR3 DNA reads as TGTGCCAGCAGGGCTGGGTCGAGGGAGACCCAGTACTTC. Translation: CASRAGSRETQYF. The chain has TRBV2 and TRBJ2-5, with D unresolved. Germline CDR1 is SNHLY and CDR2 is FYNNEI. The CDR3 runs 13 residues. V dropped 6 bases and J dropped 5 bases, with 13 bases sitting between them.

CDR3 protein: CASSQDRGSWYNEQFF. The CDR3 DNA sequence: TGTGCCAGCAGCCAAGATCGCGGGAGTTGGTACAATGAGCAGTTCTTC. The V and J genes are TRBV14 and TRBJ2-1, with 7 bases lining up with TRBD2. The CDR3 runs 16 residues. V trimming: 0 bases; J trimming: 4 bases; junction bases outside the gene matches: 6. Germline-derived CDR1 and CDR2 are SGHDN and FVKESK.

This sequence joins TRBV27 and TRBJ2-1; no clear D. The CDR3 consists of 15 residues. Per the germline V gene, CDR1 is MNHEY and CDR2 is SMNVEV (reference sequence). Trimming pared 3 bases from V and 8 bases from J, leaving 17 bases between. CDR3 in DNA: TGTGCCAGCAGTTTGGTCGGGCTCGCTCGGGATGAGCAGTTCTTC. It encodes CASSLVGLARDEQFF.

CDR3 DNA sequence: TGTGCCTGGAGTACGGACAGGGGAATATGGTCACCCCTCCACTTT. Translation: CAWSTDRGIWSPLHF. V and J are TRBV30 and TRBJ1-6, with TRBD1 identical over 9 bases. The J segment lost 10 bases and the V segment lost 2 bases, leaving 9 bases of the junction unmatched. Germline V CDR1 and CDR2: GTSNPN, SVGIG (reference sequence). CDR3 length: 15 residues.

The chain is built from TRBV9 and TRBJ1-5, with D possibly matching TRBD1 (5 bases). The length of the CDR3 is 15 residues. CDR1 and CDR2 from the germline V gene are SGDLS and YYNGEE. Trimming pared 0 bases from V and 4 bases from J, leaving 11 bases between. The CDR3 sequence: CASSVGDSKNQPQHF. DNA for the CDR3: TGTGCCAGCAGCGTAGGTGACAGCAAAAATCAGCCCCAGCATTTT.

CDR3 sequence (DNA): TGTGCCAGCTCACCACGTAGAGGGGGCAGTAGCGGAAACACAGATACGCAGTATTTT. It translates to CASSPRRGGSSGNTDTQYF. The chain is built from TRBV18 and TRBJ2-3, with D possibly TRBD1 on 7 matching bases. Trimming cost V 1 base and J 2 bases, with 22 bases left between them. The CDR3 has 19 amino acids. CDR1 and CDR2 from the germline V gene are KGHSH and LQKENI.

The V and J genes are TRBV7-8 and TRBJ1-4; tentative D call: TRBD1 (6 bases). The V gene lost 3 bases and the J gene lost 0 bases, with 11 bases spanning the gap. The CDR3 has 16 amino acids. Germline V gene sequence: CDR1 SGHVS, CDR2 FQNEAQ. Here the CDR3 DNA reads TGTGCCAGCAGCTTTGGGACATATGCAACTAATGAAAAACTGTTTTTT. Translated, it gives CASSFGTYATNEKLFF.

This chain links TRBV29-1 with TRBJ2-1, with D tentatively TRBD1 or TRBD2 (6 bases each). CDR1 is SQVTM, CDR2 ANQGSEA, per germline. The CDR3 length is 13 residues. V gave up 7 bases and J gave up 5 bases, with 15 bases separating them. The CDR3: CSAKGGKDNEQFF. CDR3 bases: TGCAGCGCGAAGGGGGGAAAGGACAATGAGCAGTTCTTC.